This TCR beta chain is drawn from a study of T cells expressing NK-cell markers. Broader study findings: These same clonotypes (in four donors) also led the CD3+CD56-NKG2C+ fraction.

With respect to this clonotype: The antigen is undetermined.

In generating TCR beta cDNA, 5'RACE template switching with UMIs was used. TCRdb reprocessed the 5' RACE reads; each CDR3 protein has one entry and no DNA is given. Its listing shows some 450,000 distinct CDR3 sequences. The CDR3 consists of 12 residues. Input material: blood T cells: a sorted CD56 or NKG2C T cell subset, CD4+ or CD8+ T cells, or bulk PBMC T cells (not recorded which). V gene TRBV12-3 or TRBV12-4 combines with J gene TRBJ2-5; the TRBD1 assignment by TCRdb is unverifiable without DNA. The clonotype originates from a woman between 18 and 69 years old in good health. The CDR3 sequence is CASSRDAETQYF.